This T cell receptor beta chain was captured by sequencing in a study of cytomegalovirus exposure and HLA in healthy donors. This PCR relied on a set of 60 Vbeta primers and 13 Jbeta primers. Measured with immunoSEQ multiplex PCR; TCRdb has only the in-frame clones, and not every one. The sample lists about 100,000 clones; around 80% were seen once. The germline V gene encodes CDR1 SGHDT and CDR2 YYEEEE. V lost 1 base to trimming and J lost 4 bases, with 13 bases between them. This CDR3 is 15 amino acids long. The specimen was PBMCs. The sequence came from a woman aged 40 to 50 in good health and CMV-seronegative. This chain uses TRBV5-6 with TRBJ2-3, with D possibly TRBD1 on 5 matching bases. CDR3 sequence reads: CASSLTGWYSDTQYF. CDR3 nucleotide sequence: TGTGCCAGCAGCTTGACAGGATGGTACTCAGATACGCAGTATTTT.